Listed here are 18 T cell receptor beta chains from one sample, sequenced in a study of T cell responses to AZD1222 COVID-19 vaccine. The data were produced by immunoSEQ multiplex PCR, yet TCRdb's version contains in-frame clones alone and is incomplete. The sample records 150,000 or so clones, less than 95% being singletons. The sample here was peripheral blood, taken on day 0 of AZD1222 vaccination. The receptor set was obtained from an adult in good health.

This clone was recorded once. The chain recombines TRBV7-2 with TRBJ1-5; TRBD1 might be the D (6 bases). This CDR3 contains 14 residues. The V gene's germline CDR1 is SGHTA and CDR2 FQGNSA. V was cut by 0 bases and J by 6 bases, with 9 bases left in between. This CDR3 is CASSLAGGGQPQHF. In nucleotides, the CDR3 is TGTGCCAGCAGCTTAGCAGGGGGGGGTCAGCCCCAGCATTTT.

The J gene is TRBJ2-3, the V gene TRBV7-3; the D is unclear. This CDR3 comprises 13 residues. Germline V gene sequence: CDR1 SGHTA, CDR2 FQGTGA. V lost 2 bases to trimming and J lost 5 bases, with 8 bases between them. The CDR3 here is CASSLPPVDTQYF. CDR3 bases: TGTGCCAGCAGCTTACCCCCGGTAGATACGCAGTATTTT.

This sequence joins TRBV12-3 or TRBV12-4 and TRBJ1-6; tentatively, D is TRBD1 (6 bases). This CDR3 is 13 amino acids long. Trimming removed 4 bases from V and 8 bases from J, with 9 bases in between. CDR3 sequence (DNA): TGTGCCAGCAGTTCTGCAGGGGATTCACCCCTCCACTTT. Protein product: CASSSAGDSPLHF.

The rearrangement uses TRBV6-6 and TRBJ1-2, with D perhaps matching TRBD1 (6 bases). This CDR3 is built from 15 residues. V was shortened by 7 bases and J by 4 bases, with 19 bases between the two germline ends. Germline V gene lookup returns CDR1 MNHNY and CDR2 SVGAGI (reference sequence). The CDR3 region is CASTQRQGRAYGYTF. The CDR3 coding sequence is TGTGCCAGCACCCAACGGCAGGGGCGCGCCTATGGCTACACCTTC.

This clone was seen just once. V usage is TRBV29-1 and J usage is TRBJ1-2; D is unclear. This CDR3 is 13 amino acids long. The V gene's germline CDR1 is SQVTM and CDR2 ANQGSEA. The ends were cut back, 0 bases at V and 2 bases at J, with 7 bases in the middle. The CDR3 is CSVEEELNYGYTF. The DNA for the CDR3 is TGCAGCGTTGAAGAGGAGCTAAACTATGGCTACACCTTC.

The chain links TRBV7-9 to TRBJ1-1; no definite D call. Trimming removed 5 bases at V and 1 base at J, with 8 bases between. The CDR3 totals 13 residues. Germline CDR1 and CDR2: SEHNR and FQNEAQ (reference sequence). CDR3 in DNA: TGTGCCAGCAGCCCCCCGGGGAACACTGAAGCTTTCTTT. This translates into CASSPPGNTEAFF.

The chain has TRBV7-2 and TRBJ2-1; the D gene could be TRBD1 or TRBD2 (7 bases each). The CDR3 consists of 15 residues. V lost 5 bases to trimming and J lost 4 bases, with 15 bases between them. The germline V gene has CDR1 SGHTA and CDR2 FQGNSA. This CDR3 is CASSPLQGGYNEQFF. In DNA form, the CDR3 reads TGTGCCAGCAGCCCACTCCAGGGGGGGTACAATGAGCAGTTCTTC.

The gene calls are TRBV5-6 and TRBJ2-5; D remains unclear. The CDR3 covers 14 residues. Germline CDR1 reads SGHDT; CDR2 reads YYEEEE. V lost 4 bases, J lost 4 bases, and 14 bases lay in between. The CDR3 DNA reads TGTGCCAGCAGCCAGGACGGTCAAACAGAGACCCAGTACTTC. This encodes CASSQDGQTETQYF.

The V call is TRBV7-2, the J call TRBJ1-2, with D possibly being TRBD1 (5 bases). Between the trimmed V and J ends, which lost 1 base and 3 bases, there was a span of 12 bases. From germline, CDR1 is SGHTA and CDR2 FQGNSA. The CDR3 sequence is 15 residues long. This CDR3 reads CASSLVGRADYGYTF. CDR3 coding DNA: TGTGCCAGCAGCTTAGTTGGCAGGGCTGACTATGGCTACACCTTC.

The chain combines TRBV15 with TRBJ1-1, with D possibly matching TRBD1 (5 bases). Germline-derived CDR1 and CDR2 are LNHNV and YYDKDF (reference sequence). The CDR3 consists of 16 residues. V dropped 3 bases and J dropped 4 bases, with 18 bases sitting between them. In nucleotides, the CDR3 is TGTGCCACCAGCAGCCCCGGAGGGGAAAGGGGCACTGAAGCTTTCTTT. It encodes CATSSPGGERGTEAFF.

V is TRBV19 and J is TRBJ1-6; no firm D call. Per germline, CDR1 LNHDA and CDR2 SQIVND (reference sequence). The CDR3 length is 14 residues. V dropped 6 bases and J dropped 8 bases, with 14 bases sitting between them. The CDR3 loop is CASRMGGGDSPLHF. As DNA, the CDR3 is TGTGCCAGTAGGATGGGAGGTGGTGATTCACCCCTCCACTTT.

This clone has just a few counts. The V and J genes are TRBV7-8 and TRBJ2-3; 11 nucleotides match TRBD2. Germline-derived CDR1 and CDR2 are SGHVS and FQNEAQ. The CDR3 extends over 17 amino acids. V was pared by 1 base and J by 3 bases, with 6 bases of the junction left unmatched. For the CDR3, the DNA is TGTGCCAGCAGCTTAGGTATAGCGGGGGGGCCTACAGATACGCAGTATTTT. It encodes CASSLGIAGGPTDTQYF.

The chain couples TRBV7-2 to TRBJ1-2; 7 positions match TRBD1. CDR1 and CDR2 from the germline V gene are SGHTA and FQGNSA. V lost 6 bases and J lost 5; bases outside the gene matches: 6. The CDR3 sequence is 13 residues long. In DNA, the CDR3 is TGTGCCAGCAGTTCCACAGGGGTGTATGGCTACACCTTC. It encodes CASSSTGVYGYTF.

The chain joins TRBV6-4 to TRBJ2-6; tentatively, D is TRBD2 (6 bases). V lost 2 bases and J 4 bases, leaving 6 bases between the germline ends. CDR1 is MRHNA and CDR2 is SNTAGT in the germline V gene. There are 14 residues in the CDR3. CDR3 in DNA: TGTGCCAGCAGTGACCTAGCGGGGGCCAACGTCCTGACTTTC. This translates into CASSDLAGANVLTF.

The chain joins TRBV30 to TRBJ1-1, with TRBD1 as a possible D gene (6 bases). V was pared by 5 bases and J by 7 bases, with 20 bases between. The length of the CDR3 is 14 residues. Germline CDR1 GTSNPN, CDR2 SVGIG (reference sequence). CDR3 protein: CAWGPGHLNREAFF. The CDR3 nucleotides are TGTGCCTGGGGCCCGGGACATTTGAACCGTGAAGCTTTCTTT. Drawing the rest from reference TRBV30 and TRBJ1-1, the complete variable domain is SQTIHQWPATLVQPVGSPLSLECTVEGTSNPNLYWYRQAAGRGLQLLFYSVGIGQISSEVPQNLSASRPQDRQFILSSKKLLLSDSGFYLCAWGPGHLNREAFFGQGTRLTVV.

The V and J genes are TRBV3-1 (or the pseudogene TRBV3-2) and TRBJ2-5, with 10 bases lining up with TRBD2. The CDR3 has 15 amino acids. V shed 2 bases and J 4 bases; nucleotides not matched to a gene: 4. Germline V gene lookup returns CDR1 LGHDT and CDR2 YNNKEL (reference sequence). The CDR3 sequence is CASSQFSGRGETQYF. The CDR3 region has the DNA TGTGCCAGCAGCCAATTCAGCGGGAGGGGAGAGACCCAGTACTTC.

The table lists this clone with a count of one. The gene calls are TRBV3-1 (or the pseudogene TRBV3-2) and TRBJ1-6, with 10 bases identical to TRBD1. V lost 4 bases and J lost 5; bases outside the gene matches: 2. Germline CDR1 LGHDT, CDR2 YNNKEL (reference sequence). The CDR3 has 15 amino acids. CDR3 in amino acids: CASSRGQGNNSPLHF. The CDR3 coding sequence is TGTGCCAGCAGCCGGGGACAGGGGAATAATTCACCCCTCCACTTT.

The V and J genes are TRBV5-1 and TRBJ1-6; 9 bases are shared with TRBD1. The CDR3 has 15 amino acids. Germline lookup yields CDR1 SGHRS and CDR2 YFSETQ. The V segment lost 4 bases and the J segment 10 bases; nucleotides outside the gene matches: 9. The CDR3 here is CASSRRTGEDSPLHF. Here the CDR3 DNA reads TGCGCCAGCAGCCGACGGACAGGGGAGGACTCACCCCTCCACTTT.